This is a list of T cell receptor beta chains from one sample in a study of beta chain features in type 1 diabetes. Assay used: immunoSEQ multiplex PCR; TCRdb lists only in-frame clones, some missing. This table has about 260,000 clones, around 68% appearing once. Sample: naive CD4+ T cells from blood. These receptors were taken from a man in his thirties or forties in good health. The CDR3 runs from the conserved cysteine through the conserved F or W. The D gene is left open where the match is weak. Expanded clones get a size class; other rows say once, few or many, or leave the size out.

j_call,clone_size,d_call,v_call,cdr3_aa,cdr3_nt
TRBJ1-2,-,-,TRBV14,CASSFGEGYGYTF,TGTGCCAGCAGCTTCGGGGAAGGCTATGGCTACACCTTC
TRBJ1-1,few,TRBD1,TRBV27,CASSFNRGLTEAFF,TGTGCCAGCAGTTTCAACAGGGGCCTGACTGAAGCTTTCTTT
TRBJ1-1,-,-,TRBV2,CASSAATEAFF,TGTGCCAGCAGTGCTGCGACTGAAGCTTTCTTT
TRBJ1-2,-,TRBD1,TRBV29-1,CSATGTGEFTGYGYTF,TGCAGCGCCACCGGGACAGGGGAATTTACTGGCTATGGCTACACCTTC
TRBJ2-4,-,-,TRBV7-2,CASRDRDGENIQYF,TGTGCCAGCAGGGACCGGGACGGCGAAAACATTCAGTACTTC
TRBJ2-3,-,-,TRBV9,CASSVSVMGSTDTQYF,TGTGCCAGCAGCGTATCGGTTATGGGCAGCACAGATACGCAGTATTTT
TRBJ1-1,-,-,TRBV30,CAWSQSLNTEAFF,TGTGCCTGGAGTCAGTCGTTGAACACTGAAGCTTTCTTT
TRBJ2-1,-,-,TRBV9,CASSVALGHYNEQFF,TGTGCCAGCAGCGTAGCGTTAGGGCATTACAATGAGCAGTTCTTC
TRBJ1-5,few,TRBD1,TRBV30,CAWSRDRGQDRQPQHF,TGTGCCTGGTCCCGGGACAGGGGGCAGGACAGGCAGCCCCAGCATTTT
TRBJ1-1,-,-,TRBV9,CASSVVGDLNTEAFF,TGTGCCAGCAGCGTAGTGGGGGATTTGAACACTGAAGCTTTCTTT
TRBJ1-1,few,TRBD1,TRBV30,CAGNRGPNTEAFF,TGTGCCGGAAACAGGGGCCCCAACACTGAAGCTTTCTTT
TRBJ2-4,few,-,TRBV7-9,CASSLALAKNIQYF,TGTGCCAGCAGCTTAGCCCTAGCCAAAAACATTCAGTACTTC
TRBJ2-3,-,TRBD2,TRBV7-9,CASSLGLAGKDTQYF,TGTGCCAGCAGCCTCGGACTAGCGGGGAAAGATACGCAGTATTTT
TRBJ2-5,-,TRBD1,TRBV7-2,CASSWAGTGKETQYF,TGTGCCAGCAGCTGGGCCGGGACAGGGAAAGAGACCCAGTACTTC
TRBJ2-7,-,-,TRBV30,CAWERTPRSGTGPYEQYF,TGTGCCTGGGAACGGACCCCGCGGAGCGGGACAGGTCCATACGAGCAGTACTTC
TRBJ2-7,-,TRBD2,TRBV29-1,CSVETGTSGKYEQYF,TGCAGCGTTGAAACCGGGACTAGCGGGAAATACGAGCAGTACTTC
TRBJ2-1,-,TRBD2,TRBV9,CASSVVGSGSWNEQFF,TGTGCCAGCAGCGTAGTTGGTAGCGGGAGTTGGAATGAGCAGTTCTTC
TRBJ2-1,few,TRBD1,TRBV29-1,CSVIQSGQYNEQFF,TGCAGCGTGATACAATCGGGACAGTACAATGAGCAGTTCTTC
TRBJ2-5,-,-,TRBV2,CASSSTGQETQYF,TGTGCCAGCAGTTCGACAGGCCAAGAGACCCAGTACTTC
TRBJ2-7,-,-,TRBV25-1,CASSEPPTYEQYF,TGTGCCAGCAGTGAACCCCCGACCTACGAGCAGTACTTC
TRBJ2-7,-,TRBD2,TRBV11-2,CASSRTSASYEQYF,TGTGCCAGCAGCCGGACTAGCGCATCCTACGAGCAGTACTTC
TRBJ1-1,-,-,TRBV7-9,CASSSLRRGTEAFF,TGTGCCAGCAGCTCCCTTAGGAGGGGAACTGAAGCTTTCTTT
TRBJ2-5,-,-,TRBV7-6,CASSLGPETQYF,TGTGCCAGCAGTCTAGGACCCGAGACCCAGTACTTC
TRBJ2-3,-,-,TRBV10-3,CAIRQTGTADTQYF,TGTGCCATCAGACAGACAGGGACTGCAGATACGCAGTATTTT
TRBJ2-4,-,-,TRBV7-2,CASSLGRLGIQYF,TGTGCCAGCAGCTTAGGCAGGCTGGGCATTCAGTACTTC
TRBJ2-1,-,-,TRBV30,CAWSLSSGSYNEQFF,TGTGCCTGGAGCCTTTCTTCGGGATCCTACAATGAGCAGTTCTTC